Each of the 11 T cell receptor beta chains below was sequenced from the same sample in a study of blood T cell repertoires in COVID-19. Here immunoSEQ multiplex PCR was the method, and the copy in TCRdb shows in-frame clones only, minus some. The profile covers around 40,000 clones, with 80% to 90% appearing a single time and about 6.1% taken by the ten largest. The sequenced material came from peripheral blood. The receptors here all came from a human donor in a cohort sampled during active COVID-19.

Details on this clone: Germline is not matched at one junction end, which may reflect a read error. The chain combines TRBV7-7 with TRBJ2-2; D gene uncertain. This CDR3 region has 15 residues. CDR1 is SSHAT, CDR2 FNYEAQ, per germline (reference sequence). This CDR3 reads CASSHPFGVPGELFF. As DNA, the CDR3 is TGTGCTAGCAGCCACCCCTTTGGAGTGCCCGGGGAGCTGTTTTTT. The full variable domain, with the rest looked up from reference TRBV7-7 and TRBJ2-2, is GAGVSQSPRYKVTKRGQDVTLRCDPISSHATLYWYQQALGQGPEFLTYFNYEAQPDKSGLPSDRFSAERPEGSISTLTIQRTEQRDSAMYRCASSHPFGVPGELFFGEGSRLTVL.

This clone was seen a few times. The chain is built from TRBV6-6 and TRBJ2-1; TRBD2 matches 11 bases. The V gene's germline CDR1 is MNHNY and CDR2 SVGAGI (reference sequence). The CDR3 is 16 residues long. V lost 11 bases, J lost 7 bases, and 16 bases stayed unmatched. CDR3 nucleotides: TGTGCCTCTGGCTCGCAACTAGCGGGAGCACGAAATGAGCAGTTCTTC. It codes for CASGSQLAGARNEQFF.

The CDR3 DNA follows: TGTGCCACCACCCTTACTAGCGGGAGCTGGAATGAGCAGTTCTTC. This encodes CATTLTSGSWNEQFF. The V and J genes are TRBV15 and TRBJ2-1; TRBD2 aligns across 11 bases. CDR3 size: 15 residues. The V and J ends lost 7 bases and 7 bases, in that order; junction bases with no gene match: 9. The V gene's germline CDR1 is LNHNV and CDR2 YYDKDF (reference sequence).

The V and J genes are TRBV29-1 and TRBJ1-2; TRBD1 matches 7 bases. The CDR3 loop spans 13 amino acids. Germline CDR1 SQVTM, CDR2 ANQGSEA. The junction had 7 bases not matched to a gene; V was cut back by 4 bases and J by 5 bases. The CDR3 spells CSVVPQGDYGYTF. In nucleotides, the CDR3 is TGCAGCGTTGTCCCCCAGGGGGATTATGGCTACACCTTC.

The chain combines TRBV3-1 (or the pseudogene TRBV3-2) with TRBJ2-7; no reliable D call. CDR3 length: 12 amino acids. Germline assignment: CDR1 LGHDT and CDR2 YNNKEL (reference sequence). V dropped 1 base and J dropped 6 bases, with 7 bases sitting between them. Here the CDR3 DNA reads TGTGCCAGCAGCCAAGTCGGTCTCGAGCAGTACTTC. Encoded protein: CASSQVGLEQYF.

V gene TRBV4-1 combines with J gene TRBJ2-6, with D possibly TRBD1 on 5 matching bases. CDR3 length: 16 amino acids. Trimming removed 0 bases at V and 7 bases at J, with 13 bases between. Germline assignment: CDR1 MGHRA and CDR2 YSYEKL. The CDR3, as DNA: TGCGCCAGCAGCCAAGATTCAGGGATGGGAGCCAACGTCCTGACTTTC. The encoded protein is CASSQDSGMGANVLTF.

The chain combines TRBV4-1 with TRBJ1-4, with a possible D match to TRBD1 (6 bases). Germline values: CDR1 MGHRA, CDR2 YSYEKL. V was cut by 4 bases and J by 3 bases, with 21 bases left in between. CDR3 size: 18 residues. The CDR3 DNA follows: TGCGCCAGCAGCCCCCTCACCCCACAGGGTGATGCTAATGAAAAACTGTTTTTT. Its translation is CASSPLTPQGDANEKLFF.

This clone has a handful of counts. The chain joins TRBV7-9 to TRBJ1-3; weak D call: TRBD1 (5 bases). The V gene lost 1 base and the J gene lost 4 bases, with 11 bases spanning the gap. The length of the CDR3 is 15 residues. From germline, CDR1 is SEHNR and CDR2 FQNEAQ (reference sequence). CDR3 in DNA: TGTGCCAGCAGCTTAGGTGCAGGGCCCGGAAACACCATATATTTT. Protein: CASSLGAGPGNTIYF.

The J gene is TRBJ2-2, the V gene TRBV3-1 (or the pseudogene TRBV3-2); D unclear. Germline loops: CDR1 LGHDT, CDR2 YNNKEL (reference sequence). V shed 5 bases and J shed 4 bases, with 8 bases lying between them. The CDR3 has 13 residues. CDR3 protein: CASSSRATGELFF. As DNA, the CDR3 is TGTGCCAGCAGCTCGCGAGCCACCGGGGAGCTGTTTTTT.

The chain carries TRBV18 and TRBJ2-7; perhaps TRBD1 as D (6 bases). CDR3 size: 12 residues. V lost 6 bases to trimming and J lost 5 bases, with 11 bases between them. The germline CDR1 and CDR2 sequences are KGHSH and LQKENI. CDR3 DNA: TGTGCCAGCTCCTACACAGGGAACGAGCAGTACTTC. This encodes CASSYTGNEQYF.

The rearrangement joins TRBV7-2 to TRBJ2-3; TRBD1 matches at 11 bases. Germline V gene lookup returns CDR1 SGHTA and CDR2 FQGNSA. This CDR3 is 13 amino acids long. V lost 6 bases to trimming and J lost 15 bases; unmatched junction nucleotides: 11. CDR3 sequence reads: CASSATTGTGGYF. For the CDR3, the DNA is TGTGCCAGCAGTGCCACCACCGGGACAGGGGGATATTTT.